These T cell receptor beta chains were read from a single sample in a study of graft-versus-host responses after intestinal transplantation. Generated by immunoSEQ multiplex PCR, the TCRdb table keeps only in-frame clones and is missing some. The table lists roughly 93,000 clones, about 93% of them singletons, with 0.45% to 0.6% in the top ten. Antigen specificity for these receptors is unknown. The sample consisted of unstimulated CD8+ T cells sorted from spleen or lymph node cells, taken before intestinal transplant. The receptors shown here come from a human donor who received an intestinal transplant. Each CDR3 is given with its conserved first and last residue. A D gene is named only where the DNA matches it firmly. Clone size is not always given. Where it is, it says once, few, many or a class for expanded clones.

>TRBD1|TRBJ2-1|.|TRBV10-3
TGTGCCACCACCCCGGGACAGGACCATAATGAGCAGTTCTTC
CATTPGQDHNEQFF
>.|TRBJ2-7|once|TRBV6-5
TGTGCCGGCAGGCAGGCTGACGGCTACGAGCAGTACTTC
CAGRQADGYEQYF
>TRBD1|TRBJ2-7|.|TRBV29-1
TGCAGCGTAAGACAGGGGAACTCCTACGAGCAGTACTTC
CSVRQGNSYEQYF
>TRBD1|TRBJ1-2|.|TRBV30
TGTGCCTGGGACAGGGCTAGCGGCTACACCTTC
CAWDRASGYTF
>.|TRBJ2-7|.|TRBV27
TGTGCCAGCAGTTTAATCAGTCAATCCTACGAGCAGTACTTC
CASSLISQSYEQYF
>TRBD1|TRBJ2-1|.|TRBV27
TGTGCCAGCGGACAGGGGGGTTACAATGAGCAGTTCTTC
CASGQGGYNEQFF
>.|TRBJ1-2|.|TRBV30
TGTGCCTGGAGCCCAGGGGACGGCTATGGCTACACCTTC
CAWSPGDGYGYTF
>TRBD1|TRBJ2-7|.|TRBV19
TGTGCCAGTAGTATCGGAACAGGGGCAACCTACGAGCAGTACTTC
CASSIGTGATYEQYF
>.|TRBJ1-1|.|TRBV4-1
TGCGCCAGCAGCCAAGAAGGAGCCCCTGAAGCTTTCTTT
CASSQEGAPEAFF
>TRBD1|TRBJ2-5|.|TRBV11-2
TGTGCCAGCAGCCCCTGGGACAGCCAAGAGACCCAGTACTTC
CASSPWDSQETQYF
>.|TRBJ1-5|once|TRBV10-2
TGCGCCAGCAGTGAGCCCCGGGACATTTCGTTAATTCAGCCCCAGCATTTT
CASSEPRDISLIQPQHF
>TRBD2|TRBJ2-7|.|TRBV2
TGTGCCAGCCACGGGACTAGCGGGTACTACGAGCAGTACTTC
CASHGTSGYYEQYF
>.|TRBJ2-1|.|TRBV7-7
TGTGCCAGCAGCTCCTACCTTTACAATGAGCAGTTCTTC
CASSSYLYNEQFF
>TRBD1|TRBJ1-3|.|TRBV30
TGTGCCTGGAGTGTACCGTTCCCAGGGGGCGCTGGAAACACCATATATTTT
CAWSVPFPGGAGNTIYF
>TRBD2|TRBJ2-1|.|TRBV6-1
TGTGCCAGCAGTGAAGGACTAGCGGGGGGGCCATATGTTTCGGATGAGCAGTTCTTC
CASSEGLAGGPYVSDEQFF
>TRBD1|TRBJ2-5|.|TRBV5-6
TGTGCCAGCAGCTTCGGACAGGCCTTGGAGACCCAGTACTTC
CASSFGQALETQYF
>.|TRBJ2-5|once|TRBV6-1
TGTGCCAGCAGTGAATCAGGGATGGAGACCCAGTACTTC
CASSESGMETQYF
>TRBD2|TRBJ2-1|.|TRBV7-2
TGTGCCAGCAGCTTAGCGCTAGCGGAGGCTGTTGATGAGCAGTTCTTC
CASSLALAEAVDEQFF